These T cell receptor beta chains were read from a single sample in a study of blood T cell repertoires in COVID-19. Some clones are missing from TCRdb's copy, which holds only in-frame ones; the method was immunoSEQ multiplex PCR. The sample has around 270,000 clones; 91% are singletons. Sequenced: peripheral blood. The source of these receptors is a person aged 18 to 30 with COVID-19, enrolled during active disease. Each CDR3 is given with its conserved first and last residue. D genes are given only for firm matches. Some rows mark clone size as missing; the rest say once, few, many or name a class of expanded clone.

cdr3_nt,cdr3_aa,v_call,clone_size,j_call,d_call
TGTGCCACCAGCAGAGATCGGGGCGGGAGGGCCGGAGAGACCCAGTACTTC,CATSRDRGGRAGETQYF,TRBV15,-,TRBJ2-5,TRBD2
TGTGCCAGCAGTTACTCGCAGGGGGCAAATGGCTACACCTTC,CASSYSQGANGYTF,TRBV6-5,-,TRBJ1-2,TRBD1
TGTGCCAGCAGTTCTTACAGGGTGGATGAGCAGTTCTTC,CASSSYRVDEQFF,TRBV27,-,TRBJ2-1,-
TGTGCCAGCAGCTTAGGAACAGGCCCCTCCTACGAGCAGTACTTC,CASSLGTGPSYEQYF,TRBV7-2,-,TRBJ2-7,-
TGCGCCAGCAGCCCAGACGTCGGAAGCGAGGTAGAGACCCAGTACTTC,CASSPDVGSEVETQYF,TRBV4-1,-,TRBJ2-5,-
TGTGCCAGCGGATCGGGGGGCTGGATTGACGAGCAGTACTTC,CASGSGGWIDEQYF,TRBV2,-,TRBJ2-7,-
TGTGCCAGTGCCGGGACAAATGGGTGTGCTTTCTTT,CASAGTNGCAFF,TRBV7-9,-,TRBJ1-1,-
TGTGCCAGCAGCAGGGGACAGAACACCGGGGAGCTGTTTTTT,CASSRGQNTGELFF,TRBV6-2/TRBV6-3,-,TRBJ2-2,-
TGTGCCAGCAGCTTAGATGTAGTGCCCATGAGCTCCTACGAGCAGTACTTC,CASSLDVVPMSSYEQYF,TRBV11-3,once,TRBJ2-7,-
TGCGCCAGCAGCTTGGCCGGGGATTCCTACGAGCAGTACTTC,CASSLAGDSYEQYF,TRBV5-1,-,TRBJ2-7,-
TGTGCCAGCAGCGGCGGTAAACTAGCAAAGGTCCCCGGGGAGCTGTTTTTT,CASSGGKLAKVPGELFF,TRBV9,-,TRBJ2-2,-
TGTGCCAGCAGTGAGACTAGCGGGAGTGATACGCAGTATTTT,CASSETSGSDTQYF,TRBV6-4,-,TRBJ2-3,TRBD2
TGTGCCACCAGCAGAGGTCACACGAACACTGAAGCTTTCTTT,CATSRGHTNTEAFF,TRBV15,once,TRBJ1-1,-